The 22 T cell receptor beta chains presented below share a single source sample, sequenced in a study of blood T cells in healthy people across ages. Next came a second PCR, run for about 6 to 11 cycles, which used a sample-barcoded 5' primer along with a J-beta primer mix. TCRdb recomputed calls from the 5' RACE reads with MiXCR, one row per CDR3 protein. The data show approximately 830,000 distinct CDR3 sequences, around 68% seen once. The specimen was blood. The receptors stem from a man aged 30 to 45 in good health.

This clonotype appeared once. V and J are TRBV12-3 or TRBV12-4 and TRBJ2-1; 8 bases align to TRBD1. The CDR3 totals 13 residues. V dropped 5 bases and J dropped 13; count of bases not matched to a gene: 10. CDR3 in amino acids: CASSQGAVETQFF. CDR3 in DNA: TGTGCCAGCAGTCAGGGGGCAGTTGAGACCCAGTTCTTC.

The chain employs TRBV9 and TRBJ2-1, with 8 bases identical to TRBD2. The trim removed 0 bases at V and 6 bases at J, leaving 5 bases unmatched. In germline, CDR1 is SGDLS, CDR2 YYNGEE. The CDR3 is made up of 15 amino acids. CDR3 sequence (DNA): TGTGCCAGCAGCGTAGTTGGGACTAGTTTCAATGAGCAGTTCTTC. It encodes CASSVVGTSFNEQFF. The full variable domain, with the rest looked up from reference TRBV9 and TRBJ2-1, is DSGVTQTPKHLITATGQRVTLRCSPRSGDLSVYWYQQSLDQGLQFLIQYYNGEERAKGNILERFSAQQFPDLHSELNLSSLELGDSALYFCASSVVGTSFNEQFFGPGTRLTVL.

This clonotype showed up just a few times. V gene TRBV4-3 combines with J gene TRBJ2-1; D possibly uses TRBD1 or TRBD2 (6 bases each). Trimming left V 0 bases short and J 4 bases short, with 13 bases between. The length of the CDR3 is 16 residues. From germline, CDR1 is LGHNA and CDR2 YSLEER. CDR3 nucleotide sequence: TGCGCCAGCAGCCAAGATTGGGGGGCGGGATACAATGAGCAGTTCTTC. It yields the protein CASSQDWGAGYNEQFF.

The chain is built from TRBV5-1 and TRBJ2-6, with D unresolved. V was pared by 0 bases and J by 0 bases, with 13 bases between. Germline CDR1 SGHRS, CDR2 YFSETQ. The CDR3 covers 18 residues. In DNA, the CDR3 is TGCGCCAGCAGCTTGGCCGGGTTTGGAGTCTCTGGGGCCAACGTCCTGACTTTC. As protein: CASSLAGFGVSGANVLTF.

In this sample, this clonotype turned up once. Relative to the germline gene, one junction end is altered; a read error may explain this. The chain couples TRBV30 to TRBJ2-1; possibly TRBD2 for D (5 bases). This CDR3 is 11 amino acids long. The germline gives CDR1 GTSNPN, CDR2 SVGIG (reference sequence). The CDR3 reads CAGSTQNEQFF. The DNA for the CDR3 is TGTGCCGGGAGTACTCAGAATGAGCAGTTCTTC.

The V call is TRBV28, the J call TRBJ2-7; D possibly uses TRBD1 or TRBD2 (6 bases each). The V and J ends lost 6 bases and 2 bases respectively, with 14 bases between them. The CDR3 loop spans 14 amino acids. The germline V gene encodes CDR1 MDHEN and CDR2 SYDVKM. Written as DNA, the CDR3 is TGTGCCAGCAGGGGGACTTCAGGGGCCTACGAGCAGTACTTC. Translated: CASRGTSGAYEQYF.

With regard to this clonotype: A much larger clonotype is one base distant, so this may be a read error. The chain combines TRBV29-1 with TRBJ2-1; D is unresolved. The CDR3 extends over 10 amino acids. V lost 6 bases and J 11 bases, leaving 11 bases between the germline ends. Germline loops: CDR1 SQVTM, CDR2 ANQGSEA. CDR3 coding DNA: TGCAGCGTAGCCAGCGCTAAGCAGTTCTTC. Translated: CSVASAKQFF.

The genes are TRBV18 and TRBJ2-4, with D perhaps TRBD1 or TRBD2 (5 bases each). The J call could be wrong; TRBJ2-5 is a better fit for the DNA end. The germline CDR1 and CDR2 sequences are KGHSH and LQKENI. The CDR3 runs to 16 residues. In DNA, the CDR3 is TGTGCCAGCTCACCCTCTGGGACGGGAATGCAAGAGACCCAGTACTTC. Its protein product is CASSPSGTGMQETQYF.

The table lists this clonotype with many counts. The chain uses TRBV6-2 or TRBV6-3 and TRBJ2-7; D tentatively fits TRBD1 or TRBD2 (5 bases each). V lost 5 bases to trimming and J lost 7 bases, with 15 bases between them. Germline CDR1 MNHEY, CDR2 SVGEGT. There are 13 residues in the CDR3. The CDR3 nucleotides read TGTGCCAGCAGTCGGGACCTCGTCCGGGAGCAGTACTTC. It specifies CASSRDLVREQYF.

The chain is built from TRBV12-3 or TRBV12-4 and TRBJ2-6, with 7 bases that match TRBD2. This CDR3 has 16 amino acids. J was trimmed by 0 bases and V by 8 bases; bases with no gene match: 7. CDR3 amino acids: CASVRDYLSGANVLTF. The DNA of the CDR3 is TGTGCCAGCGTCCGGGACTACCTCTCTGGGGCCAACGTCCTGACTTTC.

V usage is TRBV12-3 or TRBV12-4 and J usage is TRBJ1-1; 8 positions match TRBD1. The junction had 1 base not matched to a gene; V was cut back by 4 bases and J by 0 bases. The CDR3 is made up of 14 amino acids. Written as DNA, the CDR3 is TGTGCCAGCAGTTGGGGACAGGTGAACACTGAAGCTTTCTTT. As protein: CASSWGQVNTEAFF.

The chain joins TRBV10-3 to TRBJ2-1; no clear D gene. The CDR3 length is 15 residues. V was shortened by 3 bases and J by 8 bases, with 17 bases between the two germline ends. Germline CDR1 and CDR2: ENHRY and SYGVKD. CDR3 region: CAISEPTPGKDEQFF. CDR3 DNA: TGTGCCATCAGTGAACCGACCCCCGGAAAGGATGAGCAGTTCTTC.

V is TRBV11-2 and J is TRBJ2-5; 10 nucleotides line up with TRBD2. Near its end, the DNA agrees better with TRBJ2-7, so the J call may be wrong. The CDR3 runs to 14 residues. Germline-derived CDR1 and CDR2 are SGHAT and FQNNGV. The CDR3, as DNA: TGTGCCAGCAGCCCAAGAGCGGGAGGGTACGAGCAGTACTTC. Encoded protein: CASSPRAGGYEQYF.

The chain combines TRBV7-9 with TRBJ2-4, with 9 bases that match TRBD2. The length of the CDR3 is 16 residues. With V trimmed by 2 bases and J by 4 bases, 6 bases remained unmatched. Germline CDR1 SEHNR, CDR2 FQNEAQ (reference sequence). CDR3 amino acids: CASSLSGGTHKNIQYF. CDR3 nucleotides: TGTGCCAGCAGCTTAAGCGGGGGGACACATAAAAACATTCAGTACTTC.

The V and J genes are TRBV11-2 and TRBJ2-1; 8 positions match TRBD2. This CDR3 has 15 amino acids. Germline CDR1 is SGHAT and CDR2 is FQNNGV. The J segment lost 7 bases and the V segment lost 1 base, leaving 6 bases of the junction unmatched. Here the CDR3 reads CASSLVVAGRNEQFF. For the CDR3, the DNA is TGTGCCAGCAGCTTAGTAGTAGCGGGGAGGAATGAGCAGTTCTTC.

A few counts support this clonotype. One junction end disagrees with the germline gene, perhaps due to a read error. V gene TRBV7-7 combines with J gene TRBJ2-1; D gene ambiguous. The length of the CDR3 is 13 residues. From germline, CDR1 is SSHAT and CDR2 FNYEAQ (reference sequence). CDR3: CASSPDRYNEQFF. The DNA for the CDR3 is TGTGCTAGCAGCCCGGACCGTTACAATGAGCAGTTCTTC.

The gene calls are TRBV6-2 or TRBV6-3 and TRBJ2-3, with no clear D. Per the germline V gene, CDR1 is MNHEY and CDR2 is SVGEGT. CDR3 length equals 12 residues. With 6 bases removed from V and 9 bases from J, the gap between germline ends came to 13 bases. The CDR3 DNA is TGTGCCAGCAGCCCCAGTCATGGAACGCAGTATTTT. Protein product: CASSPSHGTQYF.

This CDR3 reads CASSSRTSGGSTDTQYF. CDR3 DNA: TGTGCCAGCAGTTCCCGCACTAGCGGGGGGTCCACAGATACGCAGTATTTT. The chain has TRBV6-2 or TRBV6-3 and TRBJ2-3, with 12 positions matching TRBD2. CDR3 length: 17 amino acids. V shed 4 bases and J 2 bases; nucleotides not matched to a gene: 7. The V gene's germline CDR1 is MNHEY and CDR2 SVGEGT.

As regards this clonotype: Mismatch with germline at one junction end may stem from a read error. The V and J genes are TRBV7-9 and TRBJ2-7; D is possibly TRBD1 (6 bases). The germline V gene encodes CDR1 SEHNR and CDR2 FQNEAQ (reference sequence). This CDR3 region has 15 residues. This CDR3 is CASVNRDTTINEQYF. CDR3 in DNA: TGCGCCAGCGTGAACCGGGACACAACAATAAACGAGCAGTACTTC.

CDR3 sequence: CASSMAGGAPKNIQYF. The CDR3 nucleotides are TGTGCCAGTAGTATGGCAGGGGGCGCACCCAAAAACATTCAGTACTTC. The rearrangement uses TRBV19 and TRBJ2-4; TRBD1 agrees at 8 bases. Germline assignment: CDR1 LNHDA and CDR2 SQIVND (reference sequence). The CDR3 is made up of 16 amino acids. V trimming: 3 bases; J trimming: 2 bases; junction bases outside the gene matches: 6.

The chain couples TRBV20-1 to TRBJ2-1, with TRBD1 matching over 7 bases. Germline V gives CDR1 DFQATT, CDR2 SNEGSKA (reference sequence). The junction had 6 bases not matched to a gene; V was cut back by 6 bases and J by 4 bases. The CDR3 is made up of 13 amino acids. The CDR3 DNA sequence: TGCAGTGCCGTGGGACAGCTGTACAATGAGCAGTTCTTC. This codes for CSAVGQLYNEQFF.

This clonotype was detected only a few times. V gene TRBV6-2 or TRBV6-3 combines with J gene TRBJ1-2, with D perhaps matching TRBD1 (6 bases). Germline CDR1 is MNHEY and CDR2 is SVGEGT. The CDR3 has 12 amino acids. Between the trimmed V and J ends, which lost 5 bases and 7 bases, there was a span of 11 bases. The DNA for the CDR3 is TGTGCCAGCAGTCACGGGACACTTGGCTACACCTTC. Translating it yields CASSHGTLGYTF.